A selection of T cell receptor beta chains follows, all from one sample in a study of control samples from healthy donors and cancer patients. Assay used: immunoSEQ multiplex PCR; TCRdb lists only in-frame clones, some missing. The sample lists more than 85,000 clones; approximately 84% were seen once. Material for sequencing was PBMCs. These receptors all come from a man between 65 and 85 years old with lung cancer. Both conserved end residues are part of each CDR3. The D gene is left open where the match is weak. Clone size is stated in some rows and not others, as once, few, many or a class when expanded.

CDR3 DNA: TGTGCCAGCAGCTTGAAATTAGGACTAGCCCCCCACGAGCAGTACTTC
CDR3 protein: CASSLKLGLAPHEQYF
D gene: TRBD2
V gene: TRBV5-5
clone size: .
J gene: TRBJ2-7

CDR3 DNA: TGTGCCAGCTCACCCCCCTCCGCGAACACCGGGGAGCTGTTTTTT
CDR3 protein: CASSPPSANTGELFF
D gene: .
V gene: TRBV18
clone size: once
J gene: TRBJ2-2

CDR3 DNA: TGTGCCAGCAGTCGCCCCGGGACAGGGTCCACTGAAGCTTTCTTT
CDR3 protein: CASSRPGTGSTEAFF
D gene: TRBD1
V gene: TRBV27
clone size: .
J gene: TRBJ1-1

CDR3 DNA: TGCGCCAGCAGTGCCACACGGACAGGGGGCGACGAGCAGTACTTC
CDR3 protein: CASSATRTGGDEQYF
D gene: TRBD1
V gene: TRBV10-1
clone size: .
J gene: TRBJ2-7

CDR3 DNA: TGTGCCAGCAGCTTAAGAGGGGCCGCCTATGGCTACACCTTC
CDR3 protein: CASSLRGAAYGYTF
D gene: .
V gene: TRBV7-2
clone size: .
J gene: TRBJ1-2

CDR3 DNA: TGTGCCAGCAGCTTGGAGAGCCGGGGGGGCCGGAATGAGCAGTTCTTC
CDR3 protein: CASSLESRGGRNEQFF
D gene: TRBD2
V gene: TRBV5-4
clone size: .
J gene: TRBJ2-1

CDR3 DNA: TGTGCCAGCAGTTCGCCCGGGACAGGGGTTTACAATGAGCAGTTCTTC
CDR3 protein: CASSSPGTGVYNEQFF
D gene: TRBD1
V gene: TRBV27
clone size: few
J gene: TRBJ2-1

CDR3 DNA: TGTGCCAGCAGCCCCGGGACAGCTAATTCACCCCTCCACTTT
CDR3 protein: CASSPGTANSPLHF
D gene: TRBD1
V gene: TRBV7-9
clone size: .
J gene: TRBJ1-6

CDR3 DNA: TGTGCCAGCAGCCAGGGACAGAGAAATGAAAAACTGTTTTTT
CDR3 protein: CASSQGQRNEKLFF
D gene: TRBD1
V gene: TRBV7-9
clone size: .
J gene: TRBJ1-4

CDR3 DNA: TGTGCCAGCTCACCACTCCCGGAGTTGTATGGTTCACCCCTCCACTTT
CDR3 protein: CASSPLPELYGSPLHF
D gene: .
V gene: TRBV18
clone size: .
J gene: TRBJ1-6

CDR3 DNA: TGTGCCAGCAGCCACCTCGAGGCTAGCCCGTTCTTC
CDR3 protein: CASSHLEASPFF
D gene: .
V gene: TRBV3-1/TRBV3-2
clone size: .
J gene: TRBJ2-1

CDR3 DNA: TGCGCCAGCAGCCCGGATTCAACTAATGAAAAACTGTTTTTT
CDR3 protein: CASSPDSTNEKLFF
D gene: .
V gene: TRBV5-1
clone size: .
J gene: TRBJ1-4

CDR3 DNA: TGTGCCAGCAGCTTAGATCTTTACGGCAGGACTAATGAAAAACTGTTTTTT
CDR3 protein: CASSLDLYGRTNEKLFF
D gene: .
V gene: TRBV11-2
clone size: .
J gene: TRBJ1-4

CDR3 DNA: TGTGCCAGCAGCTTAGGCAGGCGAAGCTCCTACGAGCAGTACTTC
CDR3 protein: CASSLGRRSSYEQYF
D gene: .
V gene: TRBV5-5
clone size: once
J gene: TRBJ2-7

CDR3 DNA: TGTGCCAGCAGTTTCTCGGGACTAGCGGGCACAGATACGCAGTATTTT
CDR3 protein: CASSFSGLAGTDTQYF
D gene: TRBD2
V gene: TRBV6-5
clone size: .
J gene: TRBJ2-3

CDR3 DNA: TGCGCCAGCAGCTTGGAGGGGACCTCTGGAAACACCATATATTTT
CDR3 protein: CASSLEGTSGNTIYF
D gene: .
V gene: TRBV5-1
clone size: .
J gene: TRBJ1-3

CDR3 DNA: TGTGCCAGCAGTTTACTCCAGGGACACGTCCTGACTTTC
CDR3 protein: CASSLLQGHVLTF
D gene: .
V gene: TRBV27
clone size: few
J gene: TRBJ2-6

CDR3 DNA: TGCGCCAGCAGCCAAGAGGACGGAGCTAACTATGGCTACACCTTC
CDR3 protein: CASSQEDGANYGYTF
D gene: .
V gene: TRBV4-1
clone size: .
J gene: TRBJ1-2

CDR3 DNA: TGCGCCAGCAGTCAGAGGGACAGGGTCGTACAGCCCCAGCATTTT
CDR3 protein: CASSQRDRVVQPQHF
D gene: TRBD1
V gene: TRBV23-1
clone size: .
J gene: TRBJ1-5

CDR3 DNA: TGTGCCAGCAGCTCCCCCCATGGGGGTTCGAACACCGGGGAGCTGTTTTTT
CDR3 protein: CASSSPHGGSNTGELFF
D gene: .
V gene: TRBV7-9
clone size: few
J gene: TRBJ2-2

CDR3 DNA: TGTGCCAGTAGTATCCTCGTCGGGACAGGGAATGGCTACACCTTC
CDR3 protein: CASSILVGTGNGYTF
D gene: TRBD1
V gene: TRBV19
clone size: .
J gene: TRBJ1-2

CDR3 DNA: TGTGCCAGCAGTGGGGGGCCCTACAATGAGCAGTTCTTC
CDR3 protein: CASSGGPYNEQFF
D gene: .
V gene: TRBV6-2/TRBV6-3
clone size: .
J gene: TRBJ2-1

CDR3 DNA: TGTGCCAGCAGCCACCCGGGCAATGAGCAGTTCTTC
CDR3 protein: CASSHPGNEQFF
D gene: .
V gene: TRBV7-8
clone size: .
J gene: TRBJ2-1

CDR3 DNA: TGTGCCACCAGCGGGGCAGGTTATGGCTACACCTTC
CDR3 protein: CATSGAGYGYTF
D gene: .
V gene: TRBV15
clone size: .
J gene: TRBJ1-2

CDR3 DNA: TGTGCCAGTCGGCGGGGGGCAGGGTTGAACACCATATATTTT
CDR3 protein: CASRRGAGLNTIYF
D gene: .
V gene: TRBV19
clone size: once
J gene: TRBJ1-3

CDR3 DNA: TGTGCCAGCAGTTCCGAGGGCGAGCCCCAGCATTTT
CDR3 protein: CASSSEGEPQHF
D gene: .
V gene: TRBV7-4
clone size: .
J gene: TRBJ1-5

CDR3 DNA: TGTGCCAGCAGCTTAGGGTACTCTGGGGCCAACGTCCTGACTTTC
CDR3 protein: CASSLGYSGANVLTF
D gene: .
V gene: TRBV7-3
clone size: .
J gene: TRBJ2-6

CDR3 DNA: TGCGCCAGCAGCCTGGGACAGGGGGCCACTGAAGCTTTCTTT
CDR3 protein: CASSLGQGATEAFF
D gene: TRBD1
V gene: TRBV5-1
clone size: .
J gene: TRBJ1-1

CDR3 DNA: TGCGCCAGCAGCTATAGAACAGGGCCAGTGGGTGAAAAACTGTTTTTT
CDR3 protein: CASSYRTGPVGEKLFF
D gene: .
V gene: TRBV5-1
clone size: .
J gene: TRBJ1-4

CDR3 DNA: TGCGCCAGCAGCTTGGAGGGGACTCAGCCCCAGCATTTT
CDR3 protein: CASSLEGTQPQHF
D gene: .
V gene: TRBV5-1
clone size: .
J gene: TRBJ1-5

CDR3 DNA: TGTGCCAGCAGTTACGATGACCTCATGGGTAATTCACCCCTCCACTTT
CDR3 protein: CASSYDDLMGNSPLHF
D gene: .
V gene: TRBV6-5
clone size: .
J gene: TRBJ1-6

CDR3 DNA: TGTGCCAGCAGCCAAGAACGGACTAGTTACTACGAGCAGTACTTC
CDR3 protein: CASSQERTSYYEQYF
D gene: TRBD2
V gene: TRBV3-1/TRBV3-2
clone size: .
J gene: TRBJ2-7

CDR3 DNA: TGTGCCAGCAGCTTAAACCCCTTGGACAGGTTTAACACCGGGGAGCTGTTTTTT
CDR3 protein: CASSLNPLDRFNTGELFF
D gene: TRBD1
V gene: TRBV7-2
clone size: .
J gene: TRBJ2-2

CDR3 DNA: TGTGCCAGCAGCCCTCAGGGGCTAAGTGAAGCTTTCTTT
CDR3 protein: CASSPQGLSEAFF
D gene: .
V gene: TRBV9
clone size: .
J gene: TRBJ1-1

CDR3 DNA: TGTGCCTGGAGTGTCACAGGGGGCAGTCAGCCCCAGCATTTT
CDR3 protein: CAWSVTGGSQPQHF
D gene: TRBD1
V gene: TRBV30
clone size: once
J gene: TRBJ1-5

CDR3 DNA: TGTGCCAGCAGCGACCTGACACGTAATTCACCCCTCCACTTT
CDR3 protein: CASSDLTRNSPLHF
D gene: .
V gene: TRBV9
clone size: .
J gene: TRBJ1-6

CDR3 DNA: TGCGCCAGCACCTCCTTGGATGGCAATCAGCCCCAGCATTTT
CDR3 protein: CASTSLDGNQPQHF
D gene: .
V gene: TRBV10-2
clone size: .
J gene: TRBJ1-5